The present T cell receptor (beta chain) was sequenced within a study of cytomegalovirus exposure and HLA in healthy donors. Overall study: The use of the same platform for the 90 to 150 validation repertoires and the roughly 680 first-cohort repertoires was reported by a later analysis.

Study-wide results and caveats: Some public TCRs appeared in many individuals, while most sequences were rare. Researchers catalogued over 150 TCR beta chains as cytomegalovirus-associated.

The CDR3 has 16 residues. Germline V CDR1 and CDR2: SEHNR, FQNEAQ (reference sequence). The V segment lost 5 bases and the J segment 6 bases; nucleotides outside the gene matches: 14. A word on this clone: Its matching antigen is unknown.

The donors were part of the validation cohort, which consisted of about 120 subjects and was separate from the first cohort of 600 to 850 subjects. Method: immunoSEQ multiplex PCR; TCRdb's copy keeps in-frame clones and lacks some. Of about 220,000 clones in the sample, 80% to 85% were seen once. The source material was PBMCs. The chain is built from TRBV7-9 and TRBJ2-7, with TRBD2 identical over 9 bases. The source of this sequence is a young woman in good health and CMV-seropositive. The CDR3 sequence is CASSPLAGPGPREQYF. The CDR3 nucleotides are TGTGCCAGCAGCCCTCTAGCGGGACCGGGCCCTCGCGAGCAGTACTTC.